Shown below are 5 T cell receptor beta chains from a single sample sequenced in a study of blood T cells in healthy people across ages. Next came a second PCR, run for about 7 to 11 cycles, which used a sample-barcoded 5' primer along with a J-beta primer mix. TCRdb passed the 5' RACE reads through MiXCR, listing each CDR3 protein once. The sample lists approximately 730,000 distinct CDR3 sequences; about 53% were seen once. Sequencing was done on a sample of blood. The receptor set was obtained from a man older than 75 in good health.

This chain joins TRBV11-2 and TRBJ2-6; D may match TRBD1 or TRBD2 (5 bases each). The germline V gene encodes CDR1 SGHAT and CDR2 FQNNGV. The ends were cut back, 3 bases at V and 3 bases at J, with 9 bases in the middle. This CDR3 region has 15 residues. The CDR3 bases are TGTGCCAGCAGCTTGTGGGGGTTTGGGGCCAACGTCCTGACTTTC. Its protein is CASSLWGFGANVLTF.

V usage is TRBV9 and J usage is TRBJ2-1; D perhaps matches TRBD2 (6 bases). V lost 3 bases and J lost 8, with 21 bases in between. The CDR3 covers 16 residues. Germline V lookup: CDR1 SGDLS, CDR2 YYNGEE. In nucleotides, the CDR3 is TGTGCCAGCAGCGCCGCAGGCGGGGCCTACATCTATGAGCAGTTCTTC. Translation: CASSAAGGAYIYEQFF. Complete variable domain (other parts from reference TRBV9 and TRBJ2-1): DSGVTQTPKHLITATGQRVTLRCSPRSGDLSVYWYQQSLDQGLQFLIQYYNGEERAKGNILERFSAQQFPDLHSELNLSSLELGDSALYFCASSAAGGAYIYEQFFGPGTRLTVL.

This chain links TRBV11-1 with TRBJ2-3; D call uncertain. Germline CDR1 SGHAT, CDR2 FQDESV (reference sequence). V lost 0 bases and J 4 bases, leaving 17 bases between the germline ends. The CDR3 extends over 17 amino acids. The CDR3 protein is CASSLARSPSSADTQYF. As DNA, the CDR3 is TGTGCCAGCAGCTTAGCTCGATCCCCCTCGAGCGCAGATACGCAGTATTTT.

The rearrangement links TRBV25-1 to TRBJ2-3; 7 bases match TRBD2. Germline V gene data show CDR1 as MGHDK and CDR2 as SYGVNS. Trimming at V came to 1 base and at J to 4 bases, leaving 11 bases not matched to a gene. The CDR3 runs 17 residues. The CDR3 nucleotides are TGTGCCAGCAGTGAATTAGAGGGCGGGAGAGGCGCAGATACGCAGTATTTT. As protein: CASSELEGGRGADTQYF.

The chain joins TRBV29-1 to TRBJ1-2; unclear D gene. Germline V gene data show CDR1 as SQVTM and CDR2 as ANQGSEA. V was shortened by 3 bases and J by 4 bases, with 9 bases between the two germline ends. The CDR3 runs 12 residues. The chain's CDR3 is CSVDSQPYGYTF. DNA of the CDR3: TGCAGCGTTGATTCGCAACCCTATGGCTACACCTTC.